One and the same sample provided the 14 T cell receptor beta chains below, sequenced in a study of T cells after yellow fever vaccination. MiXCR was run by TCRdb on the 5' RACE reads, yielding one entry per CDR3 protein. The sample lists roughly 330,000 distinct CDR3 sequences, 3% to 4.5% occurring once. This specimen was PBMCs, taken 5 days after the yellow fever booster vaccination. The receptor source for this set is a man younger than 35 who received the YFV17D yellow fever vaccine.

The chain employs TRBV6-5 and TRBJ1-5, with 11 bases identical to TRBD1. This CDR3 spans 15 amino acids. From germline, CDR1 is MNHEY and CDR2 SVGAGI. The junction had 6 bases not matched to a gene; V was cut back by 5 bases and J by 6 bases. The DNA of the CDR3 is TGTGCCAGCAGTCCGGGACAGGGGGTTCCTCAGCCCCAGCATTTT. Translation gives CASSPGQGVPQPQHF.

The sample holds a few counts of this clonotype. This chain links TRBV7-8 with TRBJ2-7; 14 nucleotides line up with TRBD2. Trimming took 5 bases from V and 4 from J; bases not matched to a gene: 4. From germline, CDR1 is SGHVS and CDR2 FQNEAQ. The CDR3 consists of 15 residues. As DNA, the CDR3 is TGTGCCAGCAGCCCGGGACTAGCGGGGGTATACGAGCAGTACGTC. Encoded protein: CASSPGLAGVYEQYV.

This clonotype was seen more than once but under ten times. The chain couples TRBV7-9 to TRBJ2-3; 13 nucleotides align to TRBD2. Germline V gene lookup returns CDR1 SEHNR and CDR2 FQNEAQ (reference sequence). Trimming took 6 bases from V and 9 from J; bases not matched to a gene: 9. CDR3 length: 15 amino acids. CDR3 loop: CASSPGGLAGYTQYF. The CDR3 DNA follows: TGTGCCAGCAGTCCGGGGGGACTAGCGGGGTACACGCAGTATTTT.

This chain links TRBV5-4 with TRBJ2-2; D not resolved. Trimming shortened V by 3 bases and J by 5 bases, and 5 bases separated the two germline ends. Looked up from germline, CDR1 is SGHNT and CDR2 is YYREEE (reference sequence). This CDR3 is built from 12 residues. The CDR3 bases are TGTGCCAGCAGCTACCAAACCGGGGAGCTGTTTTTT. The encoded protein is CASSYQTGELFF.

This clonotype was found many times. This chain links TRBV27 with TRBJ1-4, with TRBD1 as a possible D gene (5 bases). In germline, CDR1 is MNHEY, CDR2 SMNVEV (reference sequence). V was clipped by 3 bases and J by 15 bases, with 14 bases between them. The CDR3 has 12 amino acids. CDR3 in amino acids: CASSFPRDPVFF. CDR3 coding DNA: TGTGCCAGCAGTTTCCCCCGGGACCCAGTGTTTTTT.

This clonotype showed up just a few times. The CDR3 here is CASSGQNSAGNTIYF. The CDR3 DNA reads as TGTGCCAGCAGTGGACAGAATTCAGCTGGAAACACCATATATTTT. The chain links TRBV7-9 to TRBJ1-3; perhaps TRBD1 as D (6 bases). The length of the CDR3 is 15 residues. Germline V gene sequence: CDR1 SEHNR, CDR2 FQNEAQ (reference sequence). V shed 6 bases and J shed 2 bases, with 14 bases lying between them.

There are a few counts of this clonotype. The chain employs TRBV4-1 and TRBJ2-1, with D possibly called TRBD1 or TRBD2 (5 bases each). The CDR3 consists of 15 residues. Looked up from germline, CDR1 is MGHRA and CDR2 is YSYEKL. Trimming left V 1 base short and J 3 bases short, with 10 bases between. The CDR3 here is CASSQGGRRYNEQFF. The CDR3, as DNA: TGCGCCAGCAGCCAAGGGGGACGGCGCTACAATGAGCAGTTCTTC.

V is TRBV5-1 and J is TRBJ2-7, with 7 bases matching TRBD1. The CDR3 is made up of 14 amino acids. Germline CDR1 reads SGHRS; CDR2 reads YFSETQ. Unmatched junction bases numbered 8, after V lost 4 bases and J lost 4 bases. The CDR3 DNA reads TGCGCCAGCAGCCTCAGACAGGGTTGGTACGAGCAGTACTTC. This translates into CASSLRQGWYEQYF.

This clonotype appeared a few times. This chain connects TRBV28 to TRBJ1-1; no clear D. CDR1 and CDR2 (germline): MDHEN, SYDVKM. The CDR3 consists of 11 residues. V lost 3 bases to trimming and J lost 8 bases, with 7 bases between them. The CDR3 coding sequence is TGTGCCAGCAGTTTTCAAGCAGAAGCTTTCTTT. It specifies CASSFQAEAFF.

The genes are TRBV29-1 and TRBJ2-2; 7 bases are a match to TRBD1. Germline V gives CDR1 SQVTM, CDR2 ANQGSEA. The CDR3 is made up of 13 amino acids. V shed 7 bases, J shed 5 bases, and the junction held 7 bases outside the gene matches. CDR3 in DNA: TGCAGCGCTCGACAGGGTACAACCGGGGAGCTGTTTTTT. Translating it yields CSARQGTTGELFF.

This sequence joins TRBV11-2 and TRBJ1-1; D is undetermined. V lost 1 base and J lost 1, with 16 bases in between. From germline, CDR1 is SGHAT and CDR2 FQNNGV. The CDR3 spans 17 residues. CDR3 loop: CASSLGLRGSRNTEAFF. CDR3 nucleotides: TGTGCCAGCAGCTTAGGCCTGCGGGGATCGAGGAACACTGAAGCTTTCTTT.

The sample holds many counts of this clonotype. The rearrangement joins TRBV7-2 to TRBJ2-2; D is unclear. In germline, CDR1 is SGHTA, CDR2 FQGNSA. V was trimmed by 1 base and J by 4 bases, leaving 10 bases between them. This CDR3 comprises 15 residues. This chain's CDR3 is CASSLDSSVTGELFF. CDR3 bases: TGTGCCAGCAGCTTAGATAGCTCGGTCACCGGGGAGCTGTTTTTT.

This clonotype has only a few counts. CDR3 residues: CASSQDGTSLETQYF. CDR3 nucleotide sequence: TGCGCCAGCAGCCAGGATGGGACTAGCCTTGAGACCCAGTACTTC. The chain combines TRBV4-1 with TRBJ2-5; 9 bases are shared with TRBD2. Germline assignment: CDR1 MGHRA and CDR2 YSYEKL. The ends lost 3 bases at V and 5 bases at J; junction bases unmatched: 7. The CDR3 sequence is 15 residues long.

This clonotype was seen repeatedly, ten times or more. This chain uses TRBV18 with TRBJ1-1, with a possible D match to TRBD1 (5 bases). Looked up from germline, CDR1 is KGHSH and CDR2 is LQKENI. Between the trimmed V and J ends, which lost 6 bases and 3 bases, there was a span of 14 bases. CDR3 length: 14 residues. The CDR3 sequence: CASSPAQGYTEAFF. CDR3 coding DNA: TGTGCCAGCTCGCCAGCCCAGGGATACACTGAAGCTTTCTTT.